The 8 T cell receptor beta chains below come from one sample, sequenced in a study of identical twins (TCRdb year 2016). The method was 5' RACE. The data were produced on an Illumina HiSeq 2000. TCRdb redid the processing of the public reads, applying fastp at Q25 and MiXCR, and retained in-frame beta chains. Each CDR3 protein gets just one entry, which takes the most common genes and DNA from the rows behind it. The sample table shows 1.5 million to 2 million distinct CDR3 sequences, and about 32% are seen once. The top ten clonotypes cover around 0.25% of the sample. The sample consisted of cord blood. These receptors all come from a newborn girl in good health.

The genes are TRBV11-3 and TRBJ2-1, with a tentative D call TRBD1 (5 bases). Trimming took off 3 bases at V and 9 bases at J, with 12 bases between the two ends. The germline V gene encodes CDR1 SGHNT and CDR2 YENEEA. There are 13 residues in the CDR3. DNA of the CDR3: TGTGCCAGCAGCTTCGCAGGGCTGGGTGAGCAGTTCTTC. It is translated as CASSFAGLGEQFF.

The CDR3 DNA follows: TGCAGTGCTAGAGGCCCCCAAACGAATGAGCAGTTCTTC. Its translation: CSARGPQTNEQFF. This rearrangement joins TRBV20-1 to TRBJ2-1; D is undetermined. This CDR3 is 13 amino acids long. CDR1 and CDR2 (germline): DFQATT, SNEGSKA (reference sequence). V was trimmed by 1 base and J by 7 bases, leaving 11 bases between them.

The rearrangement links TRBV28 to TRBJ2-7; 8 nucleotides line up with TRBD1. Germline assignment: CDR1 MDHEN and CDR2 SYDVKM. This CDR3 contains 16 residues. V dropped 5 bases and J dropped 3; count of bases not matched to a gene: 12. The CDR3 reads CASSGHRTGKFYEQYF. The CDR3 DNA follows: TGTGCCAGCAGTGGACACCGGACAGGGAAATTCTACGAGCAGTACTTC.

CDR3 in DNA: TGCAGTGCGGGACTAGCGGGAGAGCATAATGAGCAGTTCTTC. Its protein is CSAGLAGEHNEQFF. The genes are TRBV20-1 and TRBJ2-1; 14 bases fit TRBD2. CDR1 and CDR2 from the germline V gene are DFQATT and SNEGSKA (reference sequence). This CDR3 spans 14 amino acids. J gave up 7 bases and V 6 bases, and 5 bases lay outside the gene matches.

This clonotype was observed a few times. The chain has TRBV30 and TRBJ2-3, with a possible D match to TRBD2 (6 bases). The CDR3 is 14 residues long. CDR1 and CDR2 (germline): GTSNPN, SVGIG (reference sequence). Trimming shortened V by 4 bases and J by 0 bases, and 11 bases separated the two germline ends. The CDR3 DNA follows: TGTGCCTGGACCCCAGGGAGGAGCACAGATACGCAGTATTTT. Translation gives CAWTPGRSTDTQYF.

This clonotype was picked up a small number of times. V and J are TRBV7-2 and TRBJ2-7; 9 bases map to TRBD1. The CDR3 covers 14 residues. CDR1 is SGHTA and CDR2 is FQGNSA in the germline V gene. V lost 5 bases to trimming and J lost 7 bases; unmatched junction nucleotides: 9. In DNA form, the CDR3 reads TGTGCCAGCAGCATGGACAGGGGAAGAAGGGAGCAGTACTTC. Translating gives CASSMDRGRREQYF.

This clonotype was found a few times. CDR3 loop: CASSLLQGKPFF. The DNA of the CDR3 is TGTGCCAGCAGTTTATTACAGGGGAAACCGTTCTTC. This chain links TRBV28 with TRBJ2-1, with 7 bases identical to TRBD1. The CDR3 contains 12 residues. Germline CDR1 MDHEN, CDR2 SYDVKM. V dropped 1 base and J dropped 15; count of bases not matched to a gene: 6.

Turning to this clonotype: Germline is not matched at one junction end, which may reflect a read error. V is TRBV27 and J is TRBJ2-7; 7 bases agree with TRBD2. Per germline, CDR1 MNHEY and CDR2 SMNVEV (reference sequence). This CDR3 has 14 amino acids. The CDR3 region has the DNA TGTGCCAGCAGTGAGAGCGGGAACACCTACAAGCAGTACTTC. Translation gives CASSESGNTYKQYF.